This T cell receptor (beta chain) was profiled in a study of T cells after yellow fever vaccination. Study results and limitations: Contaminants from the bulk population, in the form of abundant clonotypes, could be found in FACS-sorted repertoires. CD4 and CD8 compartments shared a small share of clonotypes. Most primary-vaccination clones recurred post-booster (roughly 96% CD4, over 70% CD8).

Notes on this clonotype: Its antigen is not known.

The V gene's germline CDR1 is MNHEY and CDR2 SVGEGT. Trimming removed 2 bases at V and 7 bases at J, with 6 bases between. The length of the CDR3 is 11 residues. Making TCR cDNA involved 5'RACE template switching, which added UMIs and a universal primer site. TCRdb recomputed calls from the 5' RACE reads with MiXCR, one row per CDR3 protein. The sample has 120,000 or so distinct CDR3 sequences, roughly 15% seen once. The sequence came from a man in his late teens or twenties who received the YFV17D yellow fever vaccine. This specimen consisted of CD8+ T cells sorted from PBMCs, obtained 5 days after the yellow fever booster vaccination. The J gene is TRBJ2-7, the V gene TRBV6-2 or TRBV6-3; no clear D gene. This CDR3 reads CASSYVREQYF. The CDR3 DNA reads TGTGCCAGCAGTTACGTCAGGGAGCAGTACTTC.